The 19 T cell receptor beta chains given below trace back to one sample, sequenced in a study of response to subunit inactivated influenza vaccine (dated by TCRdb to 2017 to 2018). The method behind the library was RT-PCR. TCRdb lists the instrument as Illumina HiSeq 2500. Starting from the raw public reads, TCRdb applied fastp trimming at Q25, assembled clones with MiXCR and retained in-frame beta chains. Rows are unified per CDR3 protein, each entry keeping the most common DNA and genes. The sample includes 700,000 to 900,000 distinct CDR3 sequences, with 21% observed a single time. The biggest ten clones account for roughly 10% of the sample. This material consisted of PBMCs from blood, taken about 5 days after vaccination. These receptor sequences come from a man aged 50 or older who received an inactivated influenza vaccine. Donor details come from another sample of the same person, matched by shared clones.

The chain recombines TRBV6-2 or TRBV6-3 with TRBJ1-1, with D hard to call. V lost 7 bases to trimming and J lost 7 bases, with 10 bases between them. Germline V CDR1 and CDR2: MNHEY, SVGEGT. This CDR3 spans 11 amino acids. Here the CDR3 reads CASNDYYEAFF. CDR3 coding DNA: TGTGCCAGCAACGATTATTATGAAGCTTTCTTT.

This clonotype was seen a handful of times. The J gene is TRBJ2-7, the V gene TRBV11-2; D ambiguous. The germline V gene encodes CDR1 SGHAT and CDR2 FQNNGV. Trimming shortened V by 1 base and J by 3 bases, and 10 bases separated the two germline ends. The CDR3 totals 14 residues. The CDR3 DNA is TGTGCCAGCAGCTTAGGTGGGCAGTACTACGAGCAGTACTTC. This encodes CASSLGGQYYEQYF.

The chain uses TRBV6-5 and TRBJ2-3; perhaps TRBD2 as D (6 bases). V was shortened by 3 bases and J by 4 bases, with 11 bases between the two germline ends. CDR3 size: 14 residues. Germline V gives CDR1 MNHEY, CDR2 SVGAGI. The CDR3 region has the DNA TGTGCCAGCAGTTATAGGAGGGGCGCAGATACGCAGTATTTT. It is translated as CASSYRRGADTQYF.

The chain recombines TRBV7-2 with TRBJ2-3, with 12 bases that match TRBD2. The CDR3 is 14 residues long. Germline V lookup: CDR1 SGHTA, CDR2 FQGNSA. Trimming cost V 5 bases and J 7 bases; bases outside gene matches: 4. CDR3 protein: CASSTSGRLNTQYF. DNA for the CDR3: TGTGCCAGCAGCACTAGCGGGAGGTTAAATACGCAGTATTTT.

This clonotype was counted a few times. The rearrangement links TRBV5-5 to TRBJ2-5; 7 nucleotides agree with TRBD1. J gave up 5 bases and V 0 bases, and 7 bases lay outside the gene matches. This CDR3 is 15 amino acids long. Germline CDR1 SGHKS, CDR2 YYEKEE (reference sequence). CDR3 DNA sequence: TGTGCCAGCAGCTTGGCGGGCCAGGGGGAGGAGACCCAGTACTTC. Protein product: CASSLAGQGEETQYF.

DNA of the CDR3: TGTGCCAGCTCACCTCTCGGCGGGGTATTGGGGTTAGATGCACCCCTCCACTTT. This sequence encodes CASSPLGGVLGLDAPLHF. This sequence joins TRBV18 and TRBJ1-6; D is undetermined. The CDR3 has 18 residues. The germline gives CDR1 KGHSH, CDR2 LQKENI. V lost 3 bases and J lost 11, with 26 bases in between.

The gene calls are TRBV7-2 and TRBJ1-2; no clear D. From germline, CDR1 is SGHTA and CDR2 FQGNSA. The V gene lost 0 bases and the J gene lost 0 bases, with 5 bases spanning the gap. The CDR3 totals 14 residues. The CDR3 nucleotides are TGTGCCAGCAGCTTAGCATCAGCTAACTATGGCTACACCTTC. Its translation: CASSLASANYGYTF.

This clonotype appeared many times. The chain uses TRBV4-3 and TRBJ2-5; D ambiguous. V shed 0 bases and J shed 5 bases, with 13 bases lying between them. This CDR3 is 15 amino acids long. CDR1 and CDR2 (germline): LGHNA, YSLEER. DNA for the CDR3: TGCGCCAGCAGCCAAGATCGATCGAGTATGGAGACCCAGTACTTC. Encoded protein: CASSQDRSSMETQYF.

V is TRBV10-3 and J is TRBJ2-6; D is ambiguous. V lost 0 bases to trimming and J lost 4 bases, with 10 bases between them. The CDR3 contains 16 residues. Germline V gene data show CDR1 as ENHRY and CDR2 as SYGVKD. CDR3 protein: CAISESGGLGANVLTF. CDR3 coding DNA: TGTGCCATCAGTGAGTCCGGCGGCTTGGGGGCCAACGTCCTGACTTTC.

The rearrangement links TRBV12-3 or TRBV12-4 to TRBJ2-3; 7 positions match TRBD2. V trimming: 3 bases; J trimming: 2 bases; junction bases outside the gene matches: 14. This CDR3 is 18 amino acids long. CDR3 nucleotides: TGTGCCAGCAGTTTTAAGGGGACTACCACTTCATTCACAGATACGCAGTATTTT. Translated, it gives CASSFKGTTTSFTDTQYF.

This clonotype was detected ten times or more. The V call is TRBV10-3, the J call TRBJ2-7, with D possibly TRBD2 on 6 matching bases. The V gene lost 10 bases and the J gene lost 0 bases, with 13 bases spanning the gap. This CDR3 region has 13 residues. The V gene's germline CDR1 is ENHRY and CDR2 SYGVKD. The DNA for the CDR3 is TGTGCCACTGTCGGGACTGCCTCCTACGAGCAGTACTTC. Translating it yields CATVGTASYEQYF.

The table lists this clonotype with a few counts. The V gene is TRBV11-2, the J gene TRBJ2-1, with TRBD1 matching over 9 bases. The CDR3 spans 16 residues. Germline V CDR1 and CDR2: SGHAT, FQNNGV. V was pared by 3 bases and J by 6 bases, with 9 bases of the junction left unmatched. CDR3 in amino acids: CASSFGGTGRVNEQFF. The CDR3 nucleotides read TGTGCCAGCAGCTTCGGAGGGACAGGGAGGGTCAATGAGCAGTTCTTC. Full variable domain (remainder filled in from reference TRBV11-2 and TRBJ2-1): EAGVAQSPRYKIIEKRQSVAFWCNPISGHATLYWYQQILGQGPKLLIQFQNNGVVDDSQLPKDRFSAERLKGVDSTLKIQPAKLEDSAVYLCASSFGGTGRVNEQFFGPGTRLTVL.

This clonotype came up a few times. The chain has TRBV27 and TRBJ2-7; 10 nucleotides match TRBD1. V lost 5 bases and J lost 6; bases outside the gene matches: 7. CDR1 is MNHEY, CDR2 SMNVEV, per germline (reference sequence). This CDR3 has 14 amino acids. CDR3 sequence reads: CASSPRQGALEQYF. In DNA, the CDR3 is TGTGCCAGCAGTCCAAGACAGGGGGCCCTCGAGCAGTACTTC.

CDR3 sequence reads: CASSLTPGGNEKLFF. The CDR3 DNA follows: TGTGCCAGCAGCCTGACTCCGGGGGGGAATGAAAAACTGTTTTTT. The V and J genes are TRBV28 and TRBJ1-4; maybe TRBD1 (5 bases). From germline, CDR1 is MDHEN and CDR2 SYDVKM. V was cut by 6 bases and J by 5 bases, with 16 bases left in between. The CDR3 totals 15 residues. Combining the CDR3 with reference TRBV28 and TRBJ1-4 gives the whole variable domain DVKVTQSSRYLVKRTGEKVFLECVQDMDHENMFWYRQDPGLGLRLIYFSYDVKMKEKGDIPEGYSVSREKKERFSLILESASTNQTSMYLCASSLTPGGNEKLFFGSGTQLSVL.

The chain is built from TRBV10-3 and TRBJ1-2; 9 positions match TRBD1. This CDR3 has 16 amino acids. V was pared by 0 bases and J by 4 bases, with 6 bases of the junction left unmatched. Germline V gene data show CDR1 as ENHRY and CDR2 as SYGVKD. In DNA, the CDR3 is TGTGCCATCAGTGAGTCGGGACAGGGAACCCCCTATGGCTACACCTTC. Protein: CAISESGQGTPYGYTF.

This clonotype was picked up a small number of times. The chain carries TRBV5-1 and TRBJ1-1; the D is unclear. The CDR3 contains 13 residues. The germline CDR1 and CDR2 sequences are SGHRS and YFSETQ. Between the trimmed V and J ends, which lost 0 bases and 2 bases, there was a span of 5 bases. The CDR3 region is CASSLGINTEAFF. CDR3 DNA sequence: TGCGCCAGCAGCTTGGGAATAAACACTGAAGCTTTCTTT.

In DNA, the CDR3 is TGTGCCAGCAGCCCTGAGGGACAACTTAACACTGAAGCTTTCTTT. It is translated as CASSPEGQLNTEAFF. The chain employs TRBV7-9 and TRBJ1-1; perhaps TRBD1 as D (6 bases). Per the germline V gene, CDR1 is SEHNR and CDR2 is FQNEAQ (reference sequence). Trimming left V 5 bases short and J 2 bases short, with 15 bases between. This CDR3 has 15 residues.

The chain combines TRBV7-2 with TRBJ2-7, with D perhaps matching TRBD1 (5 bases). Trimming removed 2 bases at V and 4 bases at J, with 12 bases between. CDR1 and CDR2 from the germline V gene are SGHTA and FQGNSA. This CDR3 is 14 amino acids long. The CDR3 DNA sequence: TGTGCCAGCAGCTTATGGGGCATAGCTTACGAGCAGTACTTC. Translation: CASSLWGIAYEQYF.

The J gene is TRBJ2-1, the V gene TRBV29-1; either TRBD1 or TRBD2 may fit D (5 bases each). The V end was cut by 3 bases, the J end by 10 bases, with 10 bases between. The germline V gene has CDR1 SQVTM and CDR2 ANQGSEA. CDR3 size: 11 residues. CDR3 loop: CSVDGTNEQFF. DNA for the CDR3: TGCAGCGTTGACGGGACGAACGAGCAGTTCTTC.